The 9 T cell receptor beta chains given below trace back to one sample, sequenced in a study of cytomegalovirus exposure and HLA in healthy donors. PCR involved 60 Vbeta and 13 Jbeta primers. The assay was immunoSEQ multiplex PCR, and TCRdb's table has in-frame clones only and misses some. The repertoire holds around 94,000 clones, with roughly 84% as singletons. The sequenced material came from PBMCs. The receptors stem from a man in his late teens or twenties in good health and CMV-seronegative.

This chain links TRBV29-1 with TRBJ2-3; 8 bases agree with TRBD2. CDR1 and CDR2 from the germline V gene are SQVTM and ANQGSEA. This CDR3 is built from 14 residues. V dropped 7 bases and J dropped 1; count of bases not matched to a gene: 7. CDR3 sequence (DNA): TGCAGCGCCGGAGCGGGAGTTGGCACAGATACGCAGTATTTT. The encoded protein is CSAGAGVGTDTQYF.

The J gene is TRBJ2-7, the V gene TRBV27; D gene ambiguous. V dropped 3 bases and J dropped 6 bases, with 12 bases sitting between them. The CDR3 has 13 amino acids. From germline, CDR1 is MNHEY and CDR2 SMNVEV (reference sequence). The DNA of the CDR3 is TGTGCCAGCAGTTTTAGTAAGTCGGGCGAGCAGTACTTC. Translated: CASSFSKSGEQYF.

The chain combines TRBV29-1 with TRBJ1-2; tentatively, D is TRBD1 (6 bases). The CDR3 has 12 amino acids. Germline assignment: CDR1 SQVTM and CDR2 ANQGSEA. V was cut by 1 base and J by 4 bases, with 7 bases left in between. CDR3 sequence reads: CSVEGGPYGYTF. The CDR3 DNA reads as TGCAGCGTTGAAGGGGGGCCCTATGGCTACACCTTC.

The chain links TRBV6-1 to TRBJ1-1; D might be TRBD1 (5 bases). This CDR3 contains 14 residues. Germline CDR1 is MNHNS and CDR2 is SASEGT. The V and J ends lost 4 bases and 4 bases respectively, with 13 bases between them. In DNA, the CDR3 is TGTGCCAGCAGTGGACGGGGGTTCGTCACTGAAGCTTTCTTT. Its protein product is CASSGRGFVTEAFF.

The rearrangement links TRBV18 to TRBJ2-5; 8 nucleotides match TRBD2. The germline gives CDR1 KGHSH, CDR2 LQKENI. J gave up 1 base and V 6 bases, and 4 bases lay outside the gene matches. The CDR3 runs 14 residues. The chain's CDR3 is CASSRGGPQETQYF. The CDR3 DNA reads as TGTGCCAGCTCGCGCGGGGGGCCCCAAGAGACCCAGTACTTC.

This clone appeared once. The V call is TRBV29-1, the J call TRBJ1-1; a possible D gene is TRBD1 (5 bases). From germline, CDR1 is SQVTM and CDR2 ANQGSEA. The CDR3 consists of 14 residues. V was pared by 1 base and J by 1 base, with 10 bases between. CDR3 region: CSVEAVQGNTEAFF. The CDR3 bases are TGCAGCGTTGAAGCCGTGCAGGGGAACACTGAAGCTTTCTTT.

This clone was counted once. The V call is TRBV28, the J call TRBJ2-5; D unresolved. CDR3 size: 14 residues. V was trimmed by 4 bases and J by 7 bases, leaving 16 bases between them. CDR1 and CDR2 (germline): MDHEN, SYDVKM. CDR3 sequence: CASSSRPAEVTQYF. DNA for the CDR3: TGTGCCAGCAGTTCTCGGCCCGCGGAAGTGACCCAGTACTTC.

CDR3 sequence reads: CASTGVKTQYF. CDR3 DNA: TGTGCCTCCACGGGGGTGAAGACCCAGTACTTC. The rearrangement links TRBV30 to TRBJ2-5; tentatively, D is TRBD2 (6 bases). Germline values: CDR1 GTSNPN, CDR2 SVGIG (reference sequence). This CDR3 comprises 11 residues. Trimming took 7 bases from V and 6 from J, leaving 12 bases between them. Looking up the rest from reference TRBV30 and TRBJ2-5 gives the full variable domain: SQTIHQWPATLVQPVGSPLSLECTVEGTSNPNLYWYRQAAGRGLQLLFYSVGIGQISSEVPQNLSASRPQDRQFILSSKKLLLSDSGFYLCASTGVKTQYFGPGTRLLVL.

The rearrangement links TRBV7-9 to TRBJ1-5, with D possibly matching TRBD1 (5 bases). Trimming took off 1 base at V and 4 bases at J, with 17 bases between the two ends. The germline CDR1 and CDR2 sequences are SEHNR and FQNEAQ (reference sequence). The CDR3 loop spans 17 amino acids. The CDR3 is CASSLGRQGVGNQPQHF. CDR3 nucleotides: TGTGCCAGCAGCTTAGGCCGTCAGGGTGTTGGGAATCAGCCCCAGCATTTT.